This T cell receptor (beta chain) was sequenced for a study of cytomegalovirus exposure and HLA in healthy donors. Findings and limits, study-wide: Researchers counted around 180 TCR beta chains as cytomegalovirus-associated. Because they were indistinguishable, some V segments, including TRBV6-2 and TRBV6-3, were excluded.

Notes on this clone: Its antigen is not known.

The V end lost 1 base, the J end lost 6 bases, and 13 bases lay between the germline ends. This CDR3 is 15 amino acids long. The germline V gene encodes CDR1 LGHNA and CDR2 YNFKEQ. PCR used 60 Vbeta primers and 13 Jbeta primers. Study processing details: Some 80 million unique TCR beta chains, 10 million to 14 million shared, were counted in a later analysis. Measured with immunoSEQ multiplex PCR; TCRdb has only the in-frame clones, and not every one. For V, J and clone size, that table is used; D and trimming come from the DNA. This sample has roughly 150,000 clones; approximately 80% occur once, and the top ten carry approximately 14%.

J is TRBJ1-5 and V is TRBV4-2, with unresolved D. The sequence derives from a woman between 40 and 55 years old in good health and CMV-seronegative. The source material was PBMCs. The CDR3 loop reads CASSQGEGIIQPQHF. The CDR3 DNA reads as TGTGCCAGCAGCCAAGGCGAGGGAATAATTCAGCCCCAGCATTTT.